This T cell receptor beta chain was sequenced in a study of T-cell memory formation after mild COVID-19. In the study overall: There were largely donor-specific TCR clusters. Findings and caveats of the study: Among clones contracting day 15 to 85, CD4/CD8 was balanced, whereas later expanders leaned CD4+. CD8+ contracting clones occupied EMRA, while CD4+ ones occupied mainly CM and EM. Researchers found some responding clones in pre-infection memory, a sign that cross-reactive memory joined.

Each CDR3 protein is one row after TCRdb ran MiXCR on the 5' RACE reads. The sample lists around 310,000 distinct CDR3 sequences, approximately 15% occurring once. V shed 5 bases and J shed 11 bases, with 18 bases lying between them. Germline values: CDR1 KGHSH, CDR2 LQKENI. The CDR3 consists of 13 residues. About this clonotype itself: Its antigen is not identified.

The clonotype was recovered from a man aged 18 to 35 who had mild COVID-19 (a few samples of this study predate the infection). Cell type and time point are not known. The sample taken for sequencing was PBMCs or a T cell subset sorted from them (not recorded which). This rearrangement joins TRBV18 to TRBJ1-1; D ambiguous. This chain's CDR3 is CASSAAPKSEAFF. The CDR3 nucleotides read TGTGCCAGCTCAGCAGCACCTAAATCCGAGGCTTTCTTT. The whole variable domain, remainder taken from reference TRBV18 and TRBJ1-1, is NAGVMQNPRHLVRRRGQEARLRCSPMKGHSHVYWYRQLPEEGLKFMVYLQKENIIDESGMPKERFSAEFPKEGPSILRIQQVVRGDSAAYFCASSAAPKSEAFFGQGTRLTVV.